This T cell receptor (beta chain) was profiled in a study of beta chain features in type 1 diabetes. Study-wide context: Regarding age, gender and cell yields, patients proved similar to healthy donors. Summed over all samples, the examined sorted cells came to 95 million to 120 million.

Findings and limits, study-wide: Shorter templates might be favored by PCR, equally in patients and controls.

Trimming at V came to 1 base and at J to 15 bases, leaving 12 bases not matched to a gene. CDR1 and CDR2 from the germline V gene are SGHDN and FVKESK. CDR3 length equals 14 residues. This clone was detected a few times. Antigen specificity is unknown. The whole isolated RNA underwent reverse transcription, so sequencing captured expressed TCRB transcripts. Measured with immunoSEQ multiplex PCR; TCRdb has only the in-frame clones, and not every one. The table has a few hundred thousand clones, more than 11% seen once. Sequenced material: naive CD4+ T cells from blood. The chain employs TRBV14 and TRBJ2-1; 7 bases align to TRBD2. This clonotype originated in a man aged 30 to 39 in good health. Here the CDR3 reads CASSQVGQRGLAFF. The CDR3 DNA follows: TGTGCCAGCAGCCAAGTCGGGCAGCGGGGTTTGGCGTTCTTC. Looking up the rest from reference TRBV14 and TRBJ2-1 gives the full variable domain: EAGVTQFPSHSVIEKGQTVTLRCDPISGHDNLYWYRRVMGKEIKFLLHFVKESKQDESGMPNNRFLAERTGGTYSTLKVQPAELEDSGVYFCASSQVGQRGLAFFGPGTRLTVL.